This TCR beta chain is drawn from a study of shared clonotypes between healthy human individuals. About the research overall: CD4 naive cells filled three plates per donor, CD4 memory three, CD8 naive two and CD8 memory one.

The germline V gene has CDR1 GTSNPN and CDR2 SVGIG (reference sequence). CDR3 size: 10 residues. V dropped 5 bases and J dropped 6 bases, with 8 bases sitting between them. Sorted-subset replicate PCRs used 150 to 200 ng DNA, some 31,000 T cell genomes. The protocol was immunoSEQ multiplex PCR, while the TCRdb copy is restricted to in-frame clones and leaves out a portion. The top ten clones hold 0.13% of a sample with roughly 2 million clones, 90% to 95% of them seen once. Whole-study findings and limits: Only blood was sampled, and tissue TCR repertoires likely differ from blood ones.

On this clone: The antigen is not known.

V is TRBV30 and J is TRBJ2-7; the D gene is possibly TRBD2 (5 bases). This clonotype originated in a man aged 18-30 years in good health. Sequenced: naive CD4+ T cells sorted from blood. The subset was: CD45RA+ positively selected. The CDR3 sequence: CAWGRGEQYF. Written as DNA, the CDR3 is TGTGCCTGGGGCCGGGGCGAGCAGTACTTC.